This T cell receptor (beta chain) derives from a study of shared clonotypes between healthy human individuals. Notes on this clone: No antigen is known for it.

The CDR3 has 14 residues. Germline CDR1 and CDR2: MDHEN and SYDVKM. Trimming at V came to 7 bases and at J to 2 bases, leaving 4 bases not matched to a gene. Here immunoSEQ multiplex PCR was the method, and the copy in TCRdb shows in-frame clones only, minus some. This sample has hundreds of thousands of clones, with around 79% found just once. Study outcomes and limitations: How much donors shared clonotypes was expected to be affected by sequencing depth.

There were no recent acute infections or vaccinations among the donors, who were healthy HIV-negative adults. This rearrangement joins TRBV28 to TRBJ2-1; 8 bases align to TRBD1. The sample taken for sequencing was PBMCs. This sequence was found in a middle-aged woman in good health. Some clones in this sample may be carry-over from other donors' samples. The CDR3 protein is CASTPGQAYNEQFF. CDR3 DNA: TGTGCCAGCACCCCGGGACAGGCCTACAATGAGCAGTTCTTC. The full variable domain, completed using reference TRBV28 and TRBJ2-1, is DVKVTQSSRYLVKRTGEKVFLECVQDMDHENMFWYRQDPGLGLRLIYFSYDVKMKEKGDIPEGYSVSREKKERFSLILESASTNQTSMYLCASTPGQAYNEQFFGPGTRLTVL.